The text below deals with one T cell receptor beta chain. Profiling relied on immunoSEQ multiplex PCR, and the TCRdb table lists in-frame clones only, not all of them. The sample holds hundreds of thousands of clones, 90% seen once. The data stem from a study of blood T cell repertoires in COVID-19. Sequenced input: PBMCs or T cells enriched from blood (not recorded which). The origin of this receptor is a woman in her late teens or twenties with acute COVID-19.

CDR3 DNA sequence: TGTGCCAGCTCACCAGGCTGGGGAGGGGCCTACGAGCAGTACTTC. This gives the protein CASSPGWGGAYEQYF. The chain recombines TRBV18 with TRBJ2-7; TRBD2 matches at 7 bases. Per germline, CDR1 KGHSH and CDR2 LQKENI. Trimming at V came to 2 bases and at J to 2 bases, leaving 6 bases not matched to a gene. CDR3 length: 15 amino acids.